This T cell receptor (beta chain) emerged from a study of cytomegalovirus exposure and HLA in healthy donors. Study results and limitations: Fewer N-insertions (relative to the approximately 670-donor mean) were reportedly seen in an Asian-associated ancestry cluster in a later analysis. It was reportedly the case that the classifier diagnosed cytomegalovirus status with high specificity and sensitivity. Later genetic work tied a missense DCLRE1C variant to beta-chain V and J trimming.

PCR was performed using 60 Vbeta and 13 Jbeta primers. Assay: immunoSEQ multiplex PCR; the TCRdb copy retains only in-frame clones and omits some. The sample shows 95,000 to 100,000 clones, approximately 9% of them seen only once. CDR3 length: 15 residues. Germline CDR1 is SEHNR and CDR2 is FQNEAQ (reference sequence). Trimming took 5 bases from V and 5 from J, leaving 19 bases between them. This clone was seen many times. Its specificity is not known. The chain is built from TRBV7-9 and TRBJ2-7; TRBD2 might be the D (5 bases). The TCR originated in a man over 45 in good health and CMV-seropositive. What was sequenced was PBMCs. CDR3 DNA sequence: TGTGCCAGCAGCCCAAAGTTGAGGGTCGGAAACGAGCAGTACTTC. Translation gives CASSPKLRVGNEQYF.